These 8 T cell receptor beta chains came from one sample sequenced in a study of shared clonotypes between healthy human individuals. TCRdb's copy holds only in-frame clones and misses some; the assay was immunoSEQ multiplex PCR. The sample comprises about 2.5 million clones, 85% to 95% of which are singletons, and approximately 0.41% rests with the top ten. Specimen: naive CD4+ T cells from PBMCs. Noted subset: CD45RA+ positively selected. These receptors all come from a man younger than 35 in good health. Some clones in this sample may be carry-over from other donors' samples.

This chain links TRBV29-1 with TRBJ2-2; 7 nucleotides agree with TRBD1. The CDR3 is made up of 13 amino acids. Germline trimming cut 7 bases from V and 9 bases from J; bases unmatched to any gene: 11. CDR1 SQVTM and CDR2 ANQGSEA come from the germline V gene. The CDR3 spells CSAGDRKHRELFF. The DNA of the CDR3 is TGCAGCGCCGGGGACAGAAAACACCGGGAGCTGTTTTTT.

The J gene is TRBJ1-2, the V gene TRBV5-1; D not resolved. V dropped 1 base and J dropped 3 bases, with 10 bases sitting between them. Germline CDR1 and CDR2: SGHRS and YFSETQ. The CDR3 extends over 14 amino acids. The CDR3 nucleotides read TGCGCCAGCAGCTTGACGCAGACGGACTATGGCTACACCTTC. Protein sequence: CASSLTQTDYGYTF. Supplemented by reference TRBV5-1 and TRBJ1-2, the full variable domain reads KAGVTQTPRYLIKTRGQQVTLSCSPISGHRSVSWYQQTPGQGLQFLFEYFSETQRNKGNFPGRFSGRQFSNSRSEMNVSTLELGDSALYLCASSLTQTDYGYTFGSGTRLTVV.

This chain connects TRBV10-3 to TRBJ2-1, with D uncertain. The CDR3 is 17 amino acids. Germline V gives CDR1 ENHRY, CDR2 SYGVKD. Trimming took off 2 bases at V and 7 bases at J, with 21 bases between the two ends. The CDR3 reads CAISESPFEPLGNEQFF. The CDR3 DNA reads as TGTGCCATCAGTGAGAGTCCCTTTGAGCCCCTAGGAAATGAGCAGTTCTTC.

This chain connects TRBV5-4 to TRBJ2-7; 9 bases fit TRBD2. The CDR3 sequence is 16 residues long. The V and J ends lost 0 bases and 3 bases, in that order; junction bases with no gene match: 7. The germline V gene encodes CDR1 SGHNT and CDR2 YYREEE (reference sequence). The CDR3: CASSLARAGGHYEQYF. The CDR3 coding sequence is TGTGCCAGCAGCTTGGCTCGGGCGGGGGGGCACTACGAGCAGTACTTC. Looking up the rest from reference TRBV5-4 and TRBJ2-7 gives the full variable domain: ETGVTQSPTHLIKTRGQQVTLRCSSQSGHNTVSWYQQALGQGPQFIFQYYREEENGRGNFPPRFSGLQFPNYSSELNVNALELDDSALYLCASSLARAGGHYEQYFGPGTRLTVT.

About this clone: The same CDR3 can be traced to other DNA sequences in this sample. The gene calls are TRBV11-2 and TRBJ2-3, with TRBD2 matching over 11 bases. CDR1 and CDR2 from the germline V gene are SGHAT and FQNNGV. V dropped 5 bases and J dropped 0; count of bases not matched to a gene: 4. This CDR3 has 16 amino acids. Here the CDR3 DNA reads TGTGCCAGCAGCCTCATAGCGGGAGGGAGCACAGATACGCAGTATTTT. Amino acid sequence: CASSLIAGGSTDTQYF. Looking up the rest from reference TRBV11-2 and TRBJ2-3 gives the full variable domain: EAGVAQSPRYKIIEKRQSVAFWCNPISGHATLYWYQQILGQGPKLLIQFQNNGVVDDSQLPKDRFSAERLKGVDSTLKIQPAKLEDSAVYLCASSLIAGGSTDTQYFGPGTRLTVL.

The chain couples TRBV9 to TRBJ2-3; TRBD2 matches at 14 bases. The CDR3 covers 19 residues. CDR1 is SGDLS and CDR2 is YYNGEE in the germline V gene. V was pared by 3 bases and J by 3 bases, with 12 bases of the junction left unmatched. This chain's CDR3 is CASSASSGTSGRKTDTQYF. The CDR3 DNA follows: TGTGCCAGCAGCGCCTCCTCCGGGACTAGCGGGAGAAAAACAGATACGCAGTATTTT.

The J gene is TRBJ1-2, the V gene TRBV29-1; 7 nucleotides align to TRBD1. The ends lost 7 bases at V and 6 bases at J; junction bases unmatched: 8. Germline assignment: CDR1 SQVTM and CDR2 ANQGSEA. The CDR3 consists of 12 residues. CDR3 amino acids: CSGSLGGDGYTF. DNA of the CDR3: TGCAGCGGTTCATTAGGGGGCGATGGCTACACCTTC.

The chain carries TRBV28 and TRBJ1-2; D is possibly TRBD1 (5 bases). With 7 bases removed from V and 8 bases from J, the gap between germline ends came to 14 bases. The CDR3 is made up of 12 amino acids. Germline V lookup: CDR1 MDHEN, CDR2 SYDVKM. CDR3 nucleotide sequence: TGTGCCAGCAACATCAGGGCAGGCGGCTACACCTTC. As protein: CASNIRAGGYTF.